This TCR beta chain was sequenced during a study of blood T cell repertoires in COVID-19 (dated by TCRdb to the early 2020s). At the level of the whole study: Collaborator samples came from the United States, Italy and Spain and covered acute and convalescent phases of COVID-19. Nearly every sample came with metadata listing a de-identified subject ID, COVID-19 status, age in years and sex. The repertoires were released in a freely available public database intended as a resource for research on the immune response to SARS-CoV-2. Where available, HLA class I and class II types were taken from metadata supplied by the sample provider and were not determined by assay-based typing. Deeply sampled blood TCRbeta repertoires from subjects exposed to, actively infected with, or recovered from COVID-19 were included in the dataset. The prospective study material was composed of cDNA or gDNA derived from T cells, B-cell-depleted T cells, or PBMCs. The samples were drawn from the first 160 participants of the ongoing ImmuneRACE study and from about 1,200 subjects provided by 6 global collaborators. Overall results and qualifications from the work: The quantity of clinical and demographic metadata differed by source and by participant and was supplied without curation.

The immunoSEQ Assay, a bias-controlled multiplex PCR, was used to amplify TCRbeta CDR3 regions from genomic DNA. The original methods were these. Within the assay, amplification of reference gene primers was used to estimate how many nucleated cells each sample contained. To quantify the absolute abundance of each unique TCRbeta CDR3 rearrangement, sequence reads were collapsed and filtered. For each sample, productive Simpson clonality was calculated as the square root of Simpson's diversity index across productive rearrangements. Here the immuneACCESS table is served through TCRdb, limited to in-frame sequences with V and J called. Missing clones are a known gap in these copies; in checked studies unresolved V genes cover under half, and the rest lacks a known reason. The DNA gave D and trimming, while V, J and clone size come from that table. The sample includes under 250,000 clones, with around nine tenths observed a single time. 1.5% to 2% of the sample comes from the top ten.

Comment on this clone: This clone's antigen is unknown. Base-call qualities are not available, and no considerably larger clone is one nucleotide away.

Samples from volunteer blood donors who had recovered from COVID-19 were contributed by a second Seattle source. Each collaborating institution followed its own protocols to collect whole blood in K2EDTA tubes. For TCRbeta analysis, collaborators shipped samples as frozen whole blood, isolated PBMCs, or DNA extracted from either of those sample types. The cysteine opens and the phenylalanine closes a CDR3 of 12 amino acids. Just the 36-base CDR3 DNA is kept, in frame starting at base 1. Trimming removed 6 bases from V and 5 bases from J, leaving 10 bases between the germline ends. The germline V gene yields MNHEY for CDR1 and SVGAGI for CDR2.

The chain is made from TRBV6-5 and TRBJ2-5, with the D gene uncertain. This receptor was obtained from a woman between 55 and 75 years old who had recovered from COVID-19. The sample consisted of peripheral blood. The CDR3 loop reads CASSPHWETQYF. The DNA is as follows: TGTGCCAGCAGCCCCCACTGGGAGACCCAGTACTTC.